The source of this T cell receptor beta chain is a study of cytomegalovirus exposure and HLA in healthy donors. The germline V gene encodes CDR1 SEHNR and CDR2 FQNEAQ (reference sequence). The CDR3 loop spans 13 amino acids. The PCR contained 60 Vbeta and 13 Jbeta primers. The data were produced by immunoSEQ multiplex PCR, yet TCRdb's version contains in-frame clones alone and is incomplete. The data contain about 190,000 clones, about 83% of them singletons. Concerning this clone itself: Compared with germline, one end of the junction differs, possibly owing to a read error.

The sample taken for sequencing was PBMCs. The clonotype comes from a woman in her twenties or thirties in good health and CMV-seropositive. The V call is TRBV7-9, the J call TRBJ2-7, with 7 bases that match TRBD1. CDR3 coding DNA: TGTTCCAGCAGCAACCGGGACAGATACGAGCAGTACTTC. It yields the protein CSSSNRDRYEQYF.